This T cell receptor beta chain was sequenced for a study of blood T cell repertoires in COVID-19. Method: immunoSEQ multiplex PCR; TCRdb's copy keeps in-frame clones and lacks some. The repertoire includes a few hundred thousand clones, around 88% of them detected once, and roughly 15% sits in the top ten. In assigning cohorts, the study relied on participant-reported clinical history. This receptor was taken from a woman aged 50 to 60 with acute COVID-19. The sample was PBMCs or T cells enriched from blood (not recorded which).

The CDR3 reads CAWSVSGEQFF. CDR3 bases: TGTGCCTGGAGTGTTTCCGGGGAGCAGTTCTTC. The chain is built from TRBV30 and TRBJ2-1, with no clear D. V was trimmed by 0 bases and J by 10 bases, leaving 7 bases between them. Germline loops: CDR1 GTSNPN, CDR2 SVGIG (reference sequence). This CDR3 has 11 residues.